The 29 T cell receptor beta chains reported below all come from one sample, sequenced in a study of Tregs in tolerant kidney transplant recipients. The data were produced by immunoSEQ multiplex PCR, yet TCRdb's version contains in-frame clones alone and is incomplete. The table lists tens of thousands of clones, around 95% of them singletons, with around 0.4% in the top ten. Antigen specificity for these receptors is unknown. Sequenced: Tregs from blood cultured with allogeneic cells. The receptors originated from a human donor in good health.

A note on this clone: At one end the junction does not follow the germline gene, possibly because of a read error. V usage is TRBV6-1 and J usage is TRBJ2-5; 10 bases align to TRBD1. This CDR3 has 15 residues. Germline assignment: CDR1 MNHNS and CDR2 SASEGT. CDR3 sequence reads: CASSRQGAIQGTQYF. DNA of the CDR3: TGTGCCAGCAGCCGACAGGGGGCGATTCAAGGGACCCAGTACTTC.

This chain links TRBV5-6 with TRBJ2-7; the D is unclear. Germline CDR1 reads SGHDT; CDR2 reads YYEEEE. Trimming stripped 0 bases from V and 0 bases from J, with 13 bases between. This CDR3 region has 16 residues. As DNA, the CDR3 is TGTGCCAGCAGCTTGGAAGGGTGGCACAGCTCCTACGAGCAGTACTTC. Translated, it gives CASSLEGWHSSYEQYF.

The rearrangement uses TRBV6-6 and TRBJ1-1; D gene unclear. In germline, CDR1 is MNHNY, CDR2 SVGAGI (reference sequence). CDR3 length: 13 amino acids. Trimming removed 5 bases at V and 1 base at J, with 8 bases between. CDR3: CASSPAGNTEAFF. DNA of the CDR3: TGTGCCAGCAGTCCCGCGGGGAACACTGAAGCTTTCTTT.

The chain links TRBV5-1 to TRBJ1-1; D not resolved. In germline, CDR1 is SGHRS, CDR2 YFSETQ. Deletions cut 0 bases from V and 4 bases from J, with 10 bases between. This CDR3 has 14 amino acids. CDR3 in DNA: TGCGCCAGCAGCTTGGACAATTTAATCACTGAAGCTTTCTTT. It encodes CASSLDNLITEAFF.

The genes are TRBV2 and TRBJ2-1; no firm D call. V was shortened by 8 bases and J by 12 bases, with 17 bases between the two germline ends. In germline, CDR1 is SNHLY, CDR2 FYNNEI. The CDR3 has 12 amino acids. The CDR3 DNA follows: TGTGCCAGCGGACGGGTCTACGCGTGGCAGTTCTTC. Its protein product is CASGRVYAWQFF.

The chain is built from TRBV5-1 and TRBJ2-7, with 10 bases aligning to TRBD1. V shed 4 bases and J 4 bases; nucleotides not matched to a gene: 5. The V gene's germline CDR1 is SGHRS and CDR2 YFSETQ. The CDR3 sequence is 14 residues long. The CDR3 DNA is TGCGCCAGCAGCCCCGGGACAGGGGCTTACGAGCAGTACTTC. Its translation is CASSPGTGAYEQYF.

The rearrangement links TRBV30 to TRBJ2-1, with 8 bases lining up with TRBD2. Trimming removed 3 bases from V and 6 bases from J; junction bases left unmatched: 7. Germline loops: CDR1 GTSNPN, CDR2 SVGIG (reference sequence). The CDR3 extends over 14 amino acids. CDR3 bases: TGTGCCTGGAGACCTCTCGGGAGGGCCAATGAGCAGTTCTTC. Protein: CAWRPLGRANEQFF.

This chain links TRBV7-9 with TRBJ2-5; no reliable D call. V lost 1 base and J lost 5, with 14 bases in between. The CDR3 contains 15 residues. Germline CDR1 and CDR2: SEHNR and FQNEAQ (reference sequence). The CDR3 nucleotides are TGTGCCAGCAGCTTAGAAGCCGTTGAGCGTGAGACCCAGTACTTC. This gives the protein CASSLEAVERETQYF. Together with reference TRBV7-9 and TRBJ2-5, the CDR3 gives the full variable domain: DTGVSQNPRHKITKRGQNVTFRCDPISEHNRLYWYRQTLGQGPEFLTYFQNEAQLEKSRLLSDRFSAERPKGSFSTLEIQRTEQGDSAMYLCASSLEAVERETQYFGPGTRLLVL.

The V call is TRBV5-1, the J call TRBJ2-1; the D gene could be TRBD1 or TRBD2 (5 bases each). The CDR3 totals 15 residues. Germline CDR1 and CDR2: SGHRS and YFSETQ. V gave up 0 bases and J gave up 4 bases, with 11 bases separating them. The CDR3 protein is CASSLGGSYYNEQFF. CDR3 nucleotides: TGCGCCAGCAGCTTGGGGGGGAGTTATTACAATGAGCAGTTCTTC.

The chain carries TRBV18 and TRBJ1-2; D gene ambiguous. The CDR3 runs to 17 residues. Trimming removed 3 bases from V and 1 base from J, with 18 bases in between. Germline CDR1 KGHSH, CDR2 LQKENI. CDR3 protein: CASSPATAGWLNYGYTF. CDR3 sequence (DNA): TGTGCCAGCTCACCCGCTACAGCGGGGTGGCTTAACTATGGCTACACCTTC. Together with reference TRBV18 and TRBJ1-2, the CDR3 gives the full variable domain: NAGVMQNPRHLVRRRGQEARLRCSPMKGHSHVYWYRQLPEEGLKFMVYLQKENIIDESGMPKERFSAEFPKEGPSILRIQQVVRGDSAAYFCASSPATAGWLNYGYTFGSGTRLTVV.

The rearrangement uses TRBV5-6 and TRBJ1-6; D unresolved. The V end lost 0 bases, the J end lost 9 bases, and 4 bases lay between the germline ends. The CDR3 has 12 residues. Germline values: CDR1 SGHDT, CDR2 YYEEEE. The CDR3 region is CASSLVPSPLHF. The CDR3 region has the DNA TGTGCCAGCAGCTTGGTACCTTCACCCCTCCACTTT.

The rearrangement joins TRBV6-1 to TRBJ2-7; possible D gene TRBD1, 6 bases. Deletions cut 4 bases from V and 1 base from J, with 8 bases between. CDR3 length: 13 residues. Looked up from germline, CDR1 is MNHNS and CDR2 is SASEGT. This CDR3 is CASSGDRSYEQYF. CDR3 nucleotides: TGTGCCAGCAGTGGAGACAGGTCCTACGAGCAGTACTTC.

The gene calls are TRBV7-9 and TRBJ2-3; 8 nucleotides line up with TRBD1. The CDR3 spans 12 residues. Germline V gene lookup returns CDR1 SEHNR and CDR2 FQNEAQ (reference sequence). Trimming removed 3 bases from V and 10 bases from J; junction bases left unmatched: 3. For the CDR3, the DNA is TGTGCCAGCAGCTTCCAGGGGGCTGCGCAGTATTTT. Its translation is CASSFQGAAQYF.

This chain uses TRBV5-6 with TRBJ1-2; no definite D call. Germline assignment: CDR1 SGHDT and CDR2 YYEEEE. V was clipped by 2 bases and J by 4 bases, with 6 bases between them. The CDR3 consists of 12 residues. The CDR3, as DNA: TGTGCCAGCAGCTTCACCATCTATGGCTACACCTTC. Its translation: CASSFTIYGYTF.

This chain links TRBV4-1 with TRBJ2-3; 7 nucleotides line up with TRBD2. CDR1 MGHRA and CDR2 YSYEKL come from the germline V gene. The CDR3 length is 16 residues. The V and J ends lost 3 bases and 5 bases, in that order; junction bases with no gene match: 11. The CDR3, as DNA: TGCGCCAGCAGCCAGGCTACGGGACTACGGGTAGATACGCAGTATTTT. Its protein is CASSQATGLRVDTQYF.

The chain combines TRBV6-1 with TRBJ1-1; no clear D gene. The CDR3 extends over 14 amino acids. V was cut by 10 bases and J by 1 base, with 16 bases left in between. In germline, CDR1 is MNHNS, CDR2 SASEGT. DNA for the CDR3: TGTGCCAACCGGGCTGCCCGTAGGAACACTGAAGCTTTCTTT. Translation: CANRAARRNTEAFF.

As DNA, the CDR3 is TGTGCCAGCAGCCAAGTGTTGGGGGGACCCACAGATACGCAGTATTTT. As protein: CASSQVLGGPTDTQYF. The chain employs TRBV14 and TRBJ2-3, with a tentative D call TRBD2 (6 bases). V was clipped by 1 base and J by 2 bases, with 13 bases between them. Germline V gene lookup returns CDR1 SGHDN and CDR2 FVKESK. The CDR3 covers 16 residues.

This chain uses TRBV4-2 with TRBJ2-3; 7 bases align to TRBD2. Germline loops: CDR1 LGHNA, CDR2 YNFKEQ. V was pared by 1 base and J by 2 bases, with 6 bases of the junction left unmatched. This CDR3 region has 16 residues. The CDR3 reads CASSQVVGGNTDTQYF. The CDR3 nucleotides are TGTGCCAGCAGCCAAGTAGTGGGGGGGAACACAGATACGCAGTATTTT.

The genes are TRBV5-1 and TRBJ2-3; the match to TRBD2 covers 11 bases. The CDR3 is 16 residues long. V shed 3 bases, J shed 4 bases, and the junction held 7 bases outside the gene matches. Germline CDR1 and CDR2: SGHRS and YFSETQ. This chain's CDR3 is CASSSGLAGYADTQYF. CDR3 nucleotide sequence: TGCGCCAGCAGCTCCGGACTAGCGGGCTACGCAGATACGCAGTATTTT.

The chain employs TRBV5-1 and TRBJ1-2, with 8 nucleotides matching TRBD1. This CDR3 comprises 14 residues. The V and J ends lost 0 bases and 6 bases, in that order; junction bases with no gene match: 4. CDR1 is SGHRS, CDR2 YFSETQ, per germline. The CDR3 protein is CASSLVQGADGYTF. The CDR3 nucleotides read TGCGCCAGCAGCTTGGTGCAGGGGGCGGATGGCTACACCTTC.

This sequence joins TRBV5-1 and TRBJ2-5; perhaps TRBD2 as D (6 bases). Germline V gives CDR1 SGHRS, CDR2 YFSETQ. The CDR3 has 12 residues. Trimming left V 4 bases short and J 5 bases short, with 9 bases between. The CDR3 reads CASSPGSETQYF. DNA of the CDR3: TGCGCCAGCAGCCCCGGGAGTGAGACCCAGTACTTC.

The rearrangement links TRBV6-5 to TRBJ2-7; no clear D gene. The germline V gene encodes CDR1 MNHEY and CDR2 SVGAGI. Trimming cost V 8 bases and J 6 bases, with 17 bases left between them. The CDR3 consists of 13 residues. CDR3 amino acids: CASGRNPVGEQYF. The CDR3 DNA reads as TGTGCCAGCGGAAGAAACCCCGTGGGCGAGCAGTACTTC.

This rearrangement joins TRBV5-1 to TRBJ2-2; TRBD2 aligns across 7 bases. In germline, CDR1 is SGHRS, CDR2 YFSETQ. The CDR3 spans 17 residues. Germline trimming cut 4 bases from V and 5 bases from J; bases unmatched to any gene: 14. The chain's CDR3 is CASSVVKAGDRTGELFF. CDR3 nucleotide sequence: TGCGCCAGCAGCGTAGTGAAGGCGGGAGATAGGACCGGGGAGCTGTTTTTT.

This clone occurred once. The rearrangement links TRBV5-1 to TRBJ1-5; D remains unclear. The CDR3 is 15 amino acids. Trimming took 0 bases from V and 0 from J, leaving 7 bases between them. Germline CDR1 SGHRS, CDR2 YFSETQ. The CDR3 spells CASSLDGISNQPQHF. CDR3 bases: TGCGCCAGCAGCTTGGATGGGATTAGCAATCAGCCCCAGCATTTT.

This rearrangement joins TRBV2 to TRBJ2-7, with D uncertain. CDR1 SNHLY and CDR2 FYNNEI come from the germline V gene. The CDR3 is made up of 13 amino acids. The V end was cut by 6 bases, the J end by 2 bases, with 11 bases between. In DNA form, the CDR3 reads TGTGCCAGCAGCCGTGAGCTTACCTACGAGCAGTACTTC. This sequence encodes CASSRELTYEQYF.

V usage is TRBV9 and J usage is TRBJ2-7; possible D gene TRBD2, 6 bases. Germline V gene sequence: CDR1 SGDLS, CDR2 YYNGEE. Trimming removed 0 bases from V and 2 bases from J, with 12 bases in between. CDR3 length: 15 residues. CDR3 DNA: TGTGCCAGCAGCGTAGAGGGAGGAACCCCCTACGAGCAGTACTTC. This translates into CASSVEGGTPYEQYF.

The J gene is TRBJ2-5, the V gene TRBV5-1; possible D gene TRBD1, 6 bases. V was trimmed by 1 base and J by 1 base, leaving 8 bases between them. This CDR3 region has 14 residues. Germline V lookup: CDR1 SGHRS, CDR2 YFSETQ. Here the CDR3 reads CASSLRDIQETQYF. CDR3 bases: TGCGCCAGCAGCTTGCGGGACATCCAAGAGACCCAGTACTTC.

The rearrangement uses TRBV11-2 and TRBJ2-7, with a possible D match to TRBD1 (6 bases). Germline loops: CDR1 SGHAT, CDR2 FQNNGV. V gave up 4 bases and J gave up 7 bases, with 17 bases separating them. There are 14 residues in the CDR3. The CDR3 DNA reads TGTGCCAGCAGCTCCGCCCTCTGGACAGAAGAGCAGTACTTC. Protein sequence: CASSSALWTEEQYF.

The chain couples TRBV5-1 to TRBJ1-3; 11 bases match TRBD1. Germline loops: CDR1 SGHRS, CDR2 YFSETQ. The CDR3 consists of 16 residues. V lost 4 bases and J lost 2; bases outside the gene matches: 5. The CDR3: CASSAGQGDPGNTIYF. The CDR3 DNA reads TGCGCCAGCAGCGCGGGACAGGGGGACCCTGGAAACACCATATATTTT.